The T cell receptor (beta chain) under discussion was sequenced for a study of human T cells and chemical hapten exposure (dated by TCRdb to 2020 to 2022). Regarding the complete study: Libraries were pooled for sequencing, and per-sample TCR yields varied mainly because of small differences in library volumes within the pool. This study followed changes in the peripheral blood TCR repertoire in vivo during primary and secondary sensitization of alopecia patients to the hapten diphenylcyclopropenone (DPC). From each blood RNA sample, both TCR alpha and TCR beta chains were sequenced. The paper as a whole reports these results and caveats: Repeated subsampling changed both the strength of the expansion versus patch-test correlation and the threshold at which that correlation became significant. No change with DPC sensitization was found in the number of TCRs above 1 in 1000 frequency, and no evidence of global repertoire structure alterations was found.

About this clonotype: The antigen it binds to is not known. Per-nucleotide qualities are absent, and no much larger clonotype sits a single base away.

The germline V gene encodes CDR1 DFQATT and CDR2 SNEGSKA (reference sequence). The CDR3 runs 15 amino acids, cysteine and phenylalanine included. Kept here is only the CDR3 DNA, which spans 45 bases and is read in frame from base 1. V sheds 6 bases and J sheds 3 bases, leaving 20 bases between their ends. Library construction relied on RACE. Sequencing took place on a NextSeq 500. During library preparation, unique molecular identifiers were attached to individual cDNA molecules so that TCRs could be counted in a quantitative, reproducible way. In the authors' own workflow: The median number of TCRs per sample was around 96,000, ranging from roughly 20,000 to 700,000. V, J and CDR3 annotation of the TCR reads was carried out using the Decombinator software suite. For the PS versus PT1 abundance plots, all samples were subsampled to the same number of TCRs (28,000). TCRs were defined as expanded if absent before sensitization and observed at least eight times at the 2-week time point. TCRdb handled the public reads itself, with Q25 trimming in fastp and clone calling in MiXCR, and kept productive beta chains. Rows with a matching CDR3 protein are joined into one entry that keeps the most common DNA and genes. What appears here as the V and J calls and clone size reflects TCRdb's work, not the paper's. Recorded for this sample are 85,000 to 95,000 distinct CDR3 sequences; approximately 10% of them occurred a single time. Roughly 3.1% of the sample rests with the top ten.

In the paper's terms, the time point label means: healthy volunteer bleed at 2 weeks. Unfractionated whole blood was collected in Tempus Blood RNA tubes, and total RNA was extracted from that blood. Five healthy volunteers served as TCR sequencing controls and were bled at day 0, 2 weeks and 6 weeks. The receptor was derived from a female donor in good health. Some clones in this sample may be carry-over from other donors' samples. Rearrangement joined TRBV20-1 to TRBJ2-5; the D gene is perhaps TRBD1, from 7 matching bases. Sequences were obtained from whole blood. The nucleotide sequence reads TGCAGTGCCCAGAGTGGGGGGACAGCCAAAGAGACCCAGTACTTC. Translated, it gives CSAQSGGTAKETQYF.